This T cell receptor (beta chain) was obtained from a study of T-cell reconstitution after alpha-beta-depleted transplantation in children. Findings and limits, study-wide: It was reported that alpha-beta T cells came from several hundred expanded graft clones (about two months after transplant).

A TCRbeta library incorporating unique molecular identifiers was prepared. TCRdb re-called the PCR reads with MiXCR, one entry per CDR3 protein. Of 540,000 or so distinct CDR3 sequences listed, about 23% are singletons. Germline V gene data show CDR1 as SGHVS and CDR2 as FQNEAQ. V was pared by 4 bases and J by 4 bases, with 13 bases of the junction left unmatched. The CDR3 extends over 17 amino acids. As regards this clonotype: What it recognizes is unknown.

The chain joins TRBV7-8 to TRBJ1-5, with TRBD1 matching 7 bases. This TCR came from a boy under two years old who had a stem cell transplant for acute myeloid leukemia, so the T cells may come from the graft donor. The specimen was PBMCs, mostly from graft donor cells, collected 360 days after TCRalphabeta/CD19-depleted stem cell transplant. CDR3 sequence reads: CASSSLDREVRNQPQHF. CDR3 coding DNA: TGTGCCAGCAGCTCCCTAGACAGGGAAGTAAGGAATCAGCCCCAGCATTTT.